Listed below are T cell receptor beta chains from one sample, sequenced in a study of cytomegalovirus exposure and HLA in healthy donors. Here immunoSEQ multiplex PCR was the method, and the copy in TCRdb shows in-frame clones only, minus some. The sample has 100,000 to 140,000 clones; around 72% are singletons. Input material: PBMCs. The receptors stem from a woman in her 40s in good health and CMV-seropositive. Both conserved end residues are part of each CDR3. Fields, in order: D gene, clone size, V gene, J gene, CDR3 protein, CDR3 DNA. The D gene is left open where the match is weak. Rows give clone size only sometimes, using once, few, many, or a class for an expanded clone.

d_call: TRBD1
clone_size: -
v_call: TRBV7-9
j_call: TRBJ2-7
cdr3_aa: CASSSLTGGYEQYF
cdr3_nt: TGTGCCAGCAGCTCGCTGACAGGGGGCTACGAGCAGTACTTC

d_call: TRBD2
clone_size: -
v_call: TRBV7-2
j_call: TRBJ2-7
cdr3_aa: CASSFSGGTEQYF
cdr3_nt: TGTGCCAGCAGCTTTAGCGGGGGGACGGAGCAGTACTTC

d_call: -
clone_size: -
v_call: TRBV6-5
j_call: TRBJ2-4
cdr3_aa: CASSYSYSGAKNIQYF
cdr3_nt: TGTGCCAGCAGTTACAGCTACTCAGGCGCCAAAAACATTCAGTACTTC

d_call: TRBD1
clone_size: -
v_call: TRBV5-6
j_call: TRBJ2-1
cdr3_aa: CASSLGRGTATHNEQFF
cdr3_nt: TGTGCCAGCAGCTTGGGCCGTGGGACAGCCACCCATAATGAGCAGTTCTTC

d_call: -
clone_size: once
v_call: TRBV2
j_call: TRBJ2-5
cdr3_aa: CASTEVETQYF
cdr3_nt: TGTGCCAGCACCGAGGTGGAGACCCAGTACTTC

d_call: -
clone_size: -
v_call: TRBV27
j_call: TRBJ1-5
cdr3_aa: CASSSVETYEGNQPQHF
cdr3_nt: TGTGCCAGCAGTTCCGTGGAGACCTATGAGGGAAATCAGCCCCAGCATTTT

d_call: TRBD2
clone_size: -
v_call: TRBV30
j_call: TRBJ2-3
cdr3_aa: CAWSTGGSRRRRGTDTQYF
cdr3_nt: TGTGCCTGGAGTACGGGGGGGAGCCGCCGGCGACGAGGCACAGATACGCAGTATTTT

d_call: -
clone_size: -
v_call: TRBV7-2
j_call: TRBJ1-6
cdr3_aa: CASSADRNSYNSPLHF
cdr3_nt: TGTGCCAGCAGCGCAGACAGGAATTCCTATAATTCACCCCTCCACTTT

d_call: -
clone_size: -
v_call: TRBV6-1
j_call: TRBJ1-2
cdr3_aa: CASSEAQPVYGYTF
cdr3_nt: TGTGCCAGCAGTGAAGCGCAACCGGTCTATGGCTACACCTTC

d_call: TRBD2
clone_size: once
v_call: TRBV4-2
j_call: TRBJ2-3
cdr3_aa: CASSQEGSGGADTQYF
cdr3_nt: TGTGCCAGCAGCCAAGAGGGGAGCGGGGGGGCGGATACGCAGTATTTT

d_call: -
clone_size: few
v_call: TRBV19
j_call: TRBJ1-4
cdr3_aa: CASSIRTGSNEKLFF
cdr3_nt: TGTGCCAGTAGTATAAGGACGGGGTCTAATGAAAAACTGTTTTTT

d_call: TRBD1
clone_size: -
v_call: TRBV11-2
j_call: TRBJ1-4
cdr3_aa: CASSGGQREKLFF
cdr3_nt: TGTGCCAGCAGCGGGGGACAGAGGGAAAAACTGTTTTTT

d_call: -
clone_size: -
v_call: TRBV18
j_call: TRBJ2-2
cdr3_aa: CASSSGVAGNTGELFF
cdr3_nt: TGTGCCAGCTCTTCCGGGGTGGCAGGGAACACCGGGGAGCTGTTTTTT

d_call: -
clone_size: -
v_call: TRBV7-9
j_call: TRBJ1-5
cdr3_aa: CASSYSSNQPQHF
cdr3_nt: TGTGCCAGCAGCTACAGTAGCAATCAGCCCCAGCATTTT

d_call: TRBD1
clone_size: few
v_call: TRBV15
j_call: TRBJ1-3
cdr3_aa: CATSMGQGASGNTIYF
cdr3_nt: TGTGCCACCAGCATGGGACAGGGGGCATCGGGAAACACCATATATTTT

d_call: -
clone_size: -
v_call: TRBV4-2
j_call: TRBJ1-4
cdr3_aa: CASSQTASSGHEKLFF
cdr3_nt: TGTGCCAGCAGCCAAACGGCAAGCTCAGGGCATGAAAAACTGTTTTTT

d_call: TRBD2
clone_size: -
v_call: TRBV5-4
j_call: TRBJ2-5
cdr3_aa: CASTSGGAVSETQYF
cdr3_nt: TGTGCCAGCACTAGCGGGGGGGCCGTATCTGAGACCCAGTACTTC

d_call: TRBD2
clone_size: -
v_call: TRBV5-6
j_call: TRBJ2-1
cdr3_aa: CASSLAGLAGGRSYNEQFF
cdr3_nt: TGTGCCAGCAGCTTGGCTGGACTAGCGGGGGGTAGGTCCTACAATGAGCAGTTCTTC

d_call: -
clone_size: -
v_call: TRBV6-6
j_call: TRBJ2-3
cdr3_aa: CASTRGISTDTQYF
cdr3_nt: TGTGCCAGCACCCGAGGGATTAGCACAGATACGCAGTATTTT

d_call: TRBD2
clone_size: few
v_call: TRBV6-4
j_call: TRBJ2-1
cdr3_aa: CASSDGASGNNEQFF
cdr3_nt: TGTGCCAGCAGTGACGGGGCTAGCGGCAACAATGAGCAGTTCTTC

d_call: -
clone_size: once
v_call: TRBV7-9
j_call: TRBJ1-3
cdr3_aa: CASSGWATGSGNTIYF
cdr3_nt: TGTGCCAGCTCAGGTTGGGCAACCGGCTCTGGAAACACCATATATTTT

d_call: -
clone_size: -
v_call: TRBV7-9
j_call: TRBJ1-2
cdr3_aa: CASSPNRDGYTF
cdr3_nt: TGTGCCAGCAGCCCAAACAGGGACGGCTACACCTTC

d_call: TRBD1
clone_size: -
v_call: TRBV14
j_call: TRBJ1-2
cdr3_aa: CASSRFRTGARSNYGYTF
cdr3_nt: TGTGCCAGCAGCCGCTTCCGGACAGGGGCCCGATCTAACTATGGCTACACCTTC

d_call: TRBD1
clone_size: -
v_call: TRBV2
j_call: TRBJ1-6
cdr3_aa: CASTEGTGRSPLHF
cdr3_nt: TGTGCCAGCACCGAAGGGACAGGCCGTTCACCCCTCCACTTT

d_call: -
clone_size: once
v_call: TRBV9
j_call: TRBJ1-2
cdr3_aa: CASSPLQGTNGYTF
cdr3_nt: TGTGCCAGCAGCCCTTTGCAGGGCACTAATGGCTACACCTTC

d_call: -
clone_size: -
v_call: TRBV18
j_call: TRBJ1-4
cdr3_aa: CASSPTDSNEKLFF
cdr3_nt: TGTGCCAGCTCACCGACAGACTCTAATGAAAAACTGTTTTTT